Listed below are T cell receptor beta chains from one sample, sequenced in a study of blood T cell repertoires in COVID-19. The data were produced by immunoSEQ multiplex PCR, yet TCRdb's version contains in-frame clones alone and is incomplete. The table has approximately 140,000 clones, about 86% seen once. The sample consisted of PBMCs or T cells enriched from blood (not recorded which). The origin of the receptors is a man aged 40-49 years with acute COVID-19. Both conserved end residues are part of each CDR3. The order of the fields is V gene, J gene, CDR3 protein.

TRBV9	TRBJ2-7	CASSVGSSGDLYEQYF
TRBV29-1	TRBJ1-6	CSVGTGGNSPLHF
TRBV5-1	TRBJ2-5	CASSVGTSGNQETQYF
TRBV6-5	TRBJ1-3	CASKREGERNTIYF
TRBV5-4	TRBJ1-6	CASSLDGRENSPLHF
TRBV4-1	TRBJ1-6	CASSVQAGDSPLHF
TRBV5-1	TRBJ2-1	CASSGGRSNEQFF
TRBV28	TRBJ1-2	CASRPGQGGGYTF
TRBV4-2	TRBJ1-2	CASSQGAKGASYGYTF
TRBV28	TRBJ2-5	CASSSPPGQTGWETQYF
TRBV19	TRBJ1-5	CASSPQGSLPFNQPQHF
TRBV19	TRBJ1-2	CASTRQGSYGYTF
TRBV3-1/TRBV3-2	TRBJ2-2	CASSPGLVTGELFF
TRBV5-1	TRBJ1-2	CASSSDRFLSYTF
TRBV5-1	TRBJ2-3	CASSSVAGPDTQYF
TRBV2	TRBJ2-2	CASPPDSVPGELFF
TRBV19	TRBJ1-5	CASSSGHGNQPQHF
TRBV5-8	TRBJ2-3	CASSRGGTSGTDTQYF
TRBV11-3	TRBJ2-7	CASSWGGEDYEQYF
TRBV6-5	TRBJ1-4	CASSYSDGVSEKLFF
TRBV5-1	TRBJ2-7	CASSFSTGGAYEQYF
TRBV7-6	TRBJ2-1	CASSSSLQGRNEQFF
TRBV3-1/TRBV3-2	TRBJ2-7	CASSQDSLTIEQYF
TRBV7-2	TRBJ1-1	CASSWGTGSTEAFF
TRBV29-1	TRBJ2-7	CSATGEGYEQYF
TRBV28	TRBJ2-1	CASSPVTGNSYNEQFF
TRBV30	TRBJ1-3	CAWSFQFGNTIYF
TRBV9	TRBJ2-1	CASSAQYDEQFF
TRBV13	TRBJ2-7	CASSLRGSGSYEQYF
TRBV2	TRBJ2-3	CASTPPEGREGLTDTQYF
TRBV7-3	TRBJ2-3	CASSLSGATDTQYF
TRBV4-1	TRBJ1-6	CASSQEWGTGSGNSPLHF
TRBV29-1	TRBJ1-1	CSVEGTSGTEAFF
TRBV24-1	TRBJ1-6	CATSEGTVNSPLHF
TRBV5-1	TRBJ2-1	CASSDQPGQGANEQFF
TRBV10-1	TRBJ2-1	CASTPGRWMDEQFF
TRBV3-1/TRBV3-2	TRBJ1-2	CASSQEGGLGYTF
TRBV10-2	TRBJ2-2	CASSDRVYTGELFF
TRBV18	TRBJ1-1	CASSPGQGRSEAFF
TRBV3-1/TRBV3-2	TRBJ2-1	CASSQDPQVGQFF
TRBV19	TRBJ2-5	CASSPPGTGFLTQYF
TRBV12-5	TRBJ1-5	CASGLVVGDTQGQPQHF
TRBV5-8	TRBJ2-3	CASSLLGSDTQYF
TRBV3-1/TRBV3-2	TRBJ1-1	CASSSQGGVEAFF
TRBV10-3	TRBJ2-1	CAIKPEPKGAGGLGEQFF
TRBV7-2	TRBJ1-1	CASSTRTVNTEAFF
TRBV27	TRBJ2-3	CAASGGKNADTQYF
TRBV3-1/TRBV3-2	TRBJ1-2	CASSLTGEGGYTF